This entry lists 15 T cell receptor beta chains sequenced from one sample in a study of OX40 agonist ivuxolimab in advanced cancers. TCRdb's copy holds only in-frame clones and misses some; the assay was immunoSEQ multiplex PCR. The sample has about 67,000 clones, 87% seen once. The specimen was CD4+ or CD8+ T cells sorted from blood, collected in a trial of the OX40 agonist ivuxolimab. All receptors derive from an adult with an advanced solid tumor such as melanoma, head and neck, liver or kidney cancer.

The genes are TRBV19 and TRBJ2-7; 8 bases fit TRBD1. Trimming removed 4 bases from V and 10 bases from J; junction bases left unmatched: 12. The V gene's germline CDR1 is LNHDA and CDR2 SQIVND (reference sequence). This CDR3 has 14 residues. In DNA, the CDR3 is TGTGCCAGTAGTAAAAAGGACAGGGTATATGAACAGTACTTC. Amino acid sequence: CASSKKDRVYEQYF.

J is TRBJ1-6 and V is TRBV7-2, with D unresolved. CDR1 and CDR2 (germline): SGHTA, FQGNSA. V was clipped by 4 bases and J by 10 bases, with 11 bases between them. CDR3 length equals 13 residues. CDR3: CASSSTPESPLHF. CDR3 bases: TGTGCCAGCAGCTCCACACCAGAGTCACCCCTCCACTTT.

This clone appeared a single time. V gene TRBV27 combines with J gene TRBJ2-1, with 8 positions matching TRBD2. Unmatched junction bases numbered 9, after V lost 4 bases and J lost 4 bases. CDR1 is MNHEY and CDR2 is SMNVEV in the germline V gene (reference sequence). The CDR3 contains 16 residues. This CDR3 reads CASSSTVVAGYNEQFF. The CDR3 DNA is TGTGCCAGCAGTTCCACGGTGGTAGCGGGGTACAATGAGCAGTTCTTC.

J is TRBJ1-2 and V is TRBV28, with D maybe TRBD1 (5 bases). The germline CDR1 and CDR2 sequences are MDHEN and SYDVKM. There are 16 residues in the CDR3. V was pared by 6 bases and J by 0 bases, with 17 bases between. This CDR3 reads CASREQGALANYGYTF. The CDR3 coding sequence is TGTGCCAGCAGGGAACAAGGGGCCCTAGCTAACTATGGCTACACCTTC.

This chain joins TRBV7-2 and TRBJ1-4; TRBD1 is a possible D gene (5 bases). Trimming took 3 bases from V and 2 from J, leaving 13 bases between them. The CDR3 is made up of 16 amino acids. Germline CDR1 is SGHTA and CDR2 is FQGNSA. CDR3 DNA: TGTGCCAGCAGCTTCCCCAGGGAGGGGACTAATGAAAAACTGTTTTTT. Amino acid sequence: CASSFPREGTNEKLFF.

The genes are TRBV18 and TRBJ2-5; D unresolved. Trimming left V 3 bases short and J 0 bases short, with 8 bases between. The CDR3 is 14 amino acids. Germline CDR1 and CDR2: KGHSH and LQKENI. CDR3 DNA: TGTGCCAGCTCACCTACCGTCAACCAAGAGACCCAGTACTTC. Protein product: CASSPTVNQETQYF.

The rearrangement uses TRBV19 and TRBJ1-3, with D tentatively TRBD1 (6 bases). CDR1 and CDR2 (germline): LNHDA, SQIVND (reference sequence). V lost 4 bases and J 11 bases, leaving 18 bases between the germline ends. CDR3 size: 14 residues. The CDR3 loop reads CASSTQGSALSIYF. For the CDR3, the DNA is TGTGCCAGTAGTACCCAGGGGTCGGCGTTATCCATATATTTT.

This chain joins TRBV15 and TRBJ2-7; D is possibly TRBD2 (5 bases). The V and J ends lost 3 bases and 4 bases respectively, with 19 bases between them. The CDR3 has 16 residues. Looked up from germline, CDR1 is LNHNV and CDR2 is YYDKDF (reference sequence). CDR3 protein: CATSSDRESPDYEQYF. Written as DNA, the CDR3 is TGTGCCACCAGCAGTGATAGGGAGTCTCCCGATTACGAGCAGTACTTC.

The chain employs TRBV28 and TRBJ2-4; the D gene is possibly TRBD2 (7 bases). The V gene lost 6 bases and the J gene lost 6 bases, with 18 bases spanning the gap. CDR3 length equals 15 residues. Germline V gene sequence: CDR1 MDHEN, CDR2 SYDVKM. The CDR3 sequence is CASSQGGGGANIQYF. The CDR3 DNA follows: TGTGCCAGCAGCCAAGGAGGAGGGGGGGCAAACATTCAGTACTTC.

For the CDR3, the DNA is TGTGCCAGCAGCTTCCGCCAACAGGGAATTGGAAACACCATATATTTT. Translated, it gives CASSFRQQGIGNTIYF. The chain combines TRBV13 with TRBJ1-3, with D maybe TRBD1 (6 bases). The CDR3 sequence is 16 residues long. Trimming pared 3 bases from V and 3 bases from J, leaving 15 bases between. Germline V gives CDR1 PRHDT, CDR2 FYEKMQ (reference sequence).

The rearrangement uses TRBV7-9 and TRBJ1-1; D is unclear. CDR3 length: 16 amino acids. V was pared by 5 bases and J by 0 bases, with 16 bases between. Germline values: CDR1 SEHNR, CDR2 FQNEAQ (reference sequence). As DNA, the CDR3 is TGTGCCAGCAGCCCGGACGGTCAGAGGATGAACACTGAAGCTTTCTTT. Its translation: CASSPDGQRMNTEAFF.

The V gene is TRBV19, the J gene TRBJ2-7; no clear D. Per germline, CDR1 LNHDA and CDR2 SQIVND (reference sequence). The CDR3 sequence is 16 residues long. V was pared by 4 bases and J by 0 bases, with 16 bases between. CDR3 loop: CASSRVRRGLSYEQYF. CDR3 nucleotide sequence: TGTGCCAGTAGTAGGGTTCGAAGAGGCCTCTCCTACGAGCAGTACTTC.

This sequence joins TRBV7-7 and TRBJ2-1; D is tentatively TRBD1 or TRBD2 (5 bases each). Germline V lookup: CDR1 SSHAT, CDR2 FNYEAQ (reference sequence). V lost 5 bases, J lost 0 bases, and 11 bases lay in between. The CDR3 runs to 15 residues. The CDR3 DNA reads TGTGCCAGCAGCCGGGACGGAGACTCCTACAATGAGCAGTTCTTC. It is translated as CASSRDGDSYNEQFF.

The chain employs TRBV7-2 and TRBJ1-5; TRBD1 matches 12 bases. The CDR3 covers 16 residues. Germline CDR1 reads SGHTA; CDR2 reads FQGNSA. Trimming took 5 bases from V and 5 from J; bases not matched to a gene: 7. The CDR3 loop is CASSPGGQGAYQPQHF. CDR3 in DNA: TGTGCCAGCAGCCCGGGGGGACAGGGGGCTTATCAGCCCCAGCATTTT. Full variable domain (remainder filled in from reference TRBV7-2 and TRBJ1-5): GAGVSQSPSNKVTEKGKDVELRCDPISGHTALYWYRQSLGQGLEFLIYFQGNSAPDKSGLPSDRFSAERTGGSVSTLTIQRTQQEDSAVYLCASSPGGQGAYQPQHFGDGTRLSIL.

CDR3 in DNA: TGTGCCAGCAGTTCAGGGGCAGAGAGAATGGAGCAGTTCTTC. It yields the protein CASSSGAERMEQFF. V gene TRBV28 combines with J gene TRBJ2-1; a weak D match, TRBD1 (6 bases). The CDR3 covers 14 residues. Trimming removed 4 bases from V and 10 bases from J, with 17 bases in between. CDR1 and CDR2 from the germline V gene are MDHEN and SYDVKM.